This T cell receptor (beta chain) was sequenced in a study of T cells in Graves' hyperthyroidism and ophthalmopathy. The patients, who ranged from 18 to 65 in age, presented with newly diagnosed hyperthyroidism lasting under 2 months. Authors of the study amplified TCR beta CDR3 regions from RNA transcripts. Initially, a first-round RT-PCR of the TCR CDR3 employed the HTBI primer set. Each CDR3 protein gets one entry after TCRdb re-called the multiplex PCR reads with MiXCR. This table holds about 400,000 distinct CDR3 sequences, under 15% found once. This clonotype was observed a handful of times. Germline lookup yields CDR1 SGHVS and CDR2 FNYEAQ. The CDR3 runs to 16 residues. Trimming removed 5 bases from V and 6 bases from J; junction bases left unmatched: 13.

The sample was blood. The chain joins TRBV7-6 to TRBJ2-7; 10 nucleotides match TRBD2. This receptor was identified in a woman aged 30 to 39 with Graves' hyperthyroidism. CDR3 sequence reads: CASSEIMTSGLREQYF. The DNA of the CDR3 is TGTGCCAGCAGCGAGATAATGACTAGCGGGTTACGCGAGCAGTACTTC.